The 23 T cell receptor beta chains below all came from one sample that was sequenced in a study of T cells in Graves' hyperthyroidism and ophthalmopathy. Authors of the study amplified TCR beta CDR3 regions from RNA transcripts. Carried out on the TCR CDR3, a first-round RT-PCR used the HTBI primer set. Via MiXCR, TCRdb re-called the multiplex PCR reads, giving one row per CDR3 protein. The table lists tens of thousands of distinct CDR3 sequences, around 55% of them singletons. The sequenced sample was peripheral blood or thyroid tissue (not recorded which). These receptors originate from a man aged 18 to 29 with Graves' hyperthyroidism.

DNA for the CDR3: TGCAGCGTCGCGGGCACTGAAGCTTTCTTT. Translated, it gives CSVAGTEAFF. The chain has TRBV29-1 and TRBJ1-1, with no clear D. Germline V gene data show CDR1 as SQVTM and CDR2 as ANQGSEA. The CDR3 runs to 10 residues. The V and J ends lost 6 bases and 4 bases respectively, with 6 bases between them.

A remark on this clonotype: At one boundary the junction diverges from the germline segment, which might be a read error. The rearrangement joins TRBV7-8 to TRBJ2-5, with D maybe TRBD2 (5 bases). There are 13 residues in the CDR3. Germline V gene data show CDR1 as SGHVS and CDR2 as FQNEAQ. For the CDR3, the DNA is TGTGCCATCAGCGCCGGACTCCAAGAGACCCAGTACTTC. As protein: CAISAGLQETQYF. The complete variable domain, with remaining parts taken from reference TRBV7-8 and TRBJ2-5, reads GAGVSQSPRYKVAKRGQDVALRCDPISGHVSLFWYQQALGQGPEFLTYFQNEAQLDKSGLPSDRFFAERPEGSVSTLKIQRTQQEDSAVYLCAISAGLQETQYFGPGTRLLVL.

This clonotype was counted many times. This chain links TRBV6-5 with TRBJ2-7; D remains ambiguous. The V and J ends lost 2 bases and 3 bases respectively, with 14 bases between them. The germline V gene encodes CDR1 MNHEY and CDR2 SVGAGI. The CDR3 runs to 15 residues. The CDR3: CASSYGSTPLYEQYF. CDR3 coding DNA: TGTGCCAGCAGTTACGGGTCAACCCCCCTCTACGAGCAGTACTTC.

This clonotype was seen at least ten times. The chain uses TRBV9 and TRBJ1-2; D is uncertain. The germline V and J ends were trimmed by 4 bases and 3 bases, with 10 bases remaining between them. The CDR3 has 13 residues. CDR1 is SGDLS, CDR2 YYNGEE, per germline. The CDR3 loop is CASSRRVDYGYTF. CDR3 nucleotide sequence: TGTGCCAGCAGCCGAAGGGTCGACTATGGCTACACCTTC. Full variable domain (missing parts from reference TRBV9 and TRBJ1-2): DSGVTQTPKHLITATGQRVTLRCSPRSGDLSVYWYQQSLDQGLQFLIQYYNGEERAKGNILERFSAQQFPDLHSELNLSSLELGDSALYFCASSRRVDYGYTFGSGTRLTVV.

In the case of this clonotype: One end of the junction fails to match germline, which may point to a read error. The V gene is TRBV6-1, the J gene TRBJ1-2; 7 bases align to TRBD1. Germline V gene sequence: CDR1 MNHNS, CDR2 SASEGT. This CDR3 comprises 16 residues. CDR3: CTSSPPLKGANYGYTF. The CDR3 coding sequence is TGTACCAGCAGCCCACCCCTTAAGGGGGCTAATTATGGCTACACCTTC.

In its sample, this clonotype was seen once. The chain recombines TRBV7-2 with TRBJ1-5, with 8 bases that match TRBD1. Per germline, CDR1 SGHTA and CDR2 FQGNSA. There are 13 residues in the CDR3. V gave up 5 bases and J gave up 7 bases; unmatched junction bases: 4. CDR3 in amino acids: CASSTTGGQPQHF. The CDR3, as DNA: TGTGCCAGCAGCACAACAGGGGGACAGCCCCAGCATTTT.

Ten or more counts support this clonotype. This CDR3 is CASSSSGAETQYF. CDR3 nucleotides: TGTGCCAGCAGTTCTAGCGGGGCGGAGACCCAGTACTTC. V and J are TRBV12-3 or TRBV12-4 and TRBJ2-5; 9 nucleotides match TRBD2. The CDR3 has 13 residues. V gave up 4 bases and J gave up 5 bases; unmatched junction bases: 2.

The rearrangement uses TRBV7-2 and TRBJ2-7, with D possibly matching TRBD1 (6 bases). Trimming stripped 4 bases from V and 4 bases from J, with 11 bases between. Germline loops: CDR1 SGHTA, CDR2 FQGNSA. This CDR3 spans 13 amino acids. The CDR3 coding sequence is TGTGCCAGCAGCTCCTCCGGGACATACGAGCAGTACTTC. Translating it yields CASSSSGTYEQYF.

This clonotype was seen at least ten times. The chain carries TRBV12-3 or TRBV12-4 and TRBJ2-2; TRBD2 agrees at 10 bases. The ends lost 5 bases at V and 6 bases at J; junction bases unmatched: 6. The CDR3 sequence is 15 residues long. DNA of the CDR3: TGTGCCAGCAGTCCGAGCGGGGGGGGGTCCGGGGAGCTGTTTTTT. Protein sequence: CASSPSGGGSGELFF.

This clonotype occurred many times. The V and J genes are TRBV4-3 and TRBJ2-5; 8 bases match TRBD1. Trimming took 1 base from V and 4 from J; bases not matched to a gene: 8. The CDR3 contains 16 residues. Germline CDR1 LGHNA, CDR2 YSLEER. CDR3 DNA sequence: TGCGCCAGCAGCCAAGGAGTTACAGGGGGTGGAGAGACCCAGTACTTC. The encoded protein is CASSQGVTGGGETQYF.

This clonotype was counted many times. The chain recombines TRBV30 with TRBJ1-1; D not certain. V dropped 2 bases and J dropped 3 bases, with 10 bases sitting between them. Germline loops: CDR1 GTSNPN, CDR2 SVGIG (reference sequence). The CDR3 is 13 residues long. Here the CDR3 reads CAWSPARHTEAFF. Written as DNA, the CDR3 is TGTGCCTGGAGTCCCGCCCGACACACTGAAGCTTTCTTT.

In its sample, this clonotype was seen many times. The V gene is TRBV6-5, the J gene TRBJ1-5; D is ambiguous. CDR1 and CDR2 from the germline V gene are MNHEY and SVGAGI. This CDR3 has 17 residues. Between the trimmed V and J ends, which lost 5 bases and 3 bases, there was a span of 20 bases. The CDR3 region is CASSPVRQVLLNQPQHF. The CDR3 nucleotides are TGTGCCAGCAGTCCCGTGCGGCAGGTTCTGCTCAATCAGCCCCAGCATTTT.

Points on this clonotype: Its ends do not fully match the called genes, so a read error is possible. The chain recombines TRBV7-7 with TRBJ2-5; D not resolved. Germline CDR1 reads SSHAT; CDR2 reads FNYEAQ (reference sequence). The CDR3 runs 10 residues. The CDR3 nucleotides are TGCGCCAGCAGCCATGAGGCCCAGTACTTC. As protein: CASSHEAQYF.

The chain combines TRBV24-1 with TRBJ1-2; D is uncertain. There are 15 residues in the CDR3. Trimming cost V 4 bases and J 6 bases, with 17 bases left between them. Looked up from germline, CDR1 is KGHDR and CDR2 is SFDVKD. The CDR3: CATSDSQPGVNGYTF. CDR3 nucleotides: TGTGCCACCAGTGACTCCCAGCCCGGGGTGAATGGCTACACCTTC.

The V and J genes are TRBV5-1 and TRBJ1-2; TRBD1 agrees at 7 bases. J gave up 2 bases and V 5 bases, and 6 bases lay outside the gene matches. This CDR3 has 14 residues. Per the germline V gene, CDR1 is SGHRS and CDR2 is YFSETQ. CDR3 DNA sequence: TGCGCCAGCAGTTCAGGGGGACGGAACTATGGCTACACCTTC. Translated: CASSSGGRNYGYTF.

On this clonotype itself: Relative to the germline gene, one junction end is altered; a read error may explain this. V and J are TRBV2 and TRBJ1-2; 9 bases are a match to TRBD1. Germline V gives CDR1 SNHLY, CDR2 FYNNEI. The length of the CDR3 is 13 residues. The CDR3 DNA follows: TGTGCCATCAGTTCAGGACAGGGGTATGGCTACACCTTC. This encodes CAISSGQGYGYTF. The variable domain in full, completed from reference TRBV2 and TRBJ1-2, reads EPEVTQTPSHQVTQMGQEVILRCVPISNHLYFYWYRQILGQKVEFLVSFYNNEISEKSEIFDDQFSVERPDGSNFTLKIRSTKLEDSAMYFCAISSGQGYGYTFGSGTRLTVV.

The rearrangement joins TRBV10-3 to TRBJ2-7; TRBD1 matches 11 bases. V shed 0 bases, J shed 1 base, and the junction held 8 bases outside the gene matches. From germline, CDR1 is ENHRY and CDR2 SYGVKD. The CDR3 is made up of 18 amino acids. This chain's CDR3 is CAISESRPGQGVSYEQYF. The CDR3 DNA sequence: TGTGCCATCAGTGAGTCGAGACCGGGACAGGGGGTATCCTACGAGCAGTACTTC.

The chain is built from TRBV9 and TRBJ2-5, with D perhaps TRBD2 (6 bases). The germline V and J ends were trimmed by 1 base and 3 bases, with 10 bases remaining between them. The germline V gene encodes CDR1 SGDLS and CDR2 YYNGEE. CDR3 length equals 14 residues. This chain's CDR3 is CASSVTAGEETQYF. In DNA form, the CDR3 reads TGTGCCAGCAGCGTAACAGCGGGTGAAGAGACCCAGTACTTC.

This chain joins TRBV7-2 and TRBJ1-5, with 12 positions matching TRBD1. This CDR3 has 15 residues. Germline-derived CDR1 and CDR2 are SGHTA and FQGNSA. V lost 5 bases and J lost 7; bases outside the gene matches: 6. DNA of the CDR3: TGTGCCAGCAGCCCGGGACAGGGGGCGGGACAGCCCCAGCATTTT. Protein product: CASSPGQGAGQPQHF.

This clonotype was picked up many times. The CDR3 DNA sequence: TGTGCCAGCGTTGACAGGGGCACGGAGGCTTTCTTT. This sequence encodes CASVDRGTEAFF. V usage is TRBV28 and J usage is TRBJ1-1, with 8 nucleotides matching TRBD1. Germline loops: CDR1 MDHEN, CDR2 SYDVKM. The CDR3 is made up of 12 amino acids. The V segment lost 8 bases and the J segment 11 bases; nucleotides outside the gene matches: 10. Looking up the rest from reference TRBV28 and TRBJ1-1 gives the full variable domain: DVKVTQSSRYLVKRTGEKVFLECVQDMDHENMFWYRQDPGLGLRLIYFSYDVKMKEKGDIPEGYSVSREKKERFSLILESASTNQTSMYLCASVDRGTEAFFGQGTRLTVV.

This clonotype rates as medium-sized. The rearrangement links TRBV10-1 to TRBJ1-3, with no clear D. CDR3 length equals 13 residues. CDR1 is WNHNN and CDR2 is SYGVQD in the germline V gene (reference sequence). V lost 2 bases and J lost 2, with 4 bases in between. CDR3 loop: CASSEGPGNTIYF. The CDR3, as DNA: TGCGCCAGCAGTGAGGGGCCTGGAAACACCATATATTTT.

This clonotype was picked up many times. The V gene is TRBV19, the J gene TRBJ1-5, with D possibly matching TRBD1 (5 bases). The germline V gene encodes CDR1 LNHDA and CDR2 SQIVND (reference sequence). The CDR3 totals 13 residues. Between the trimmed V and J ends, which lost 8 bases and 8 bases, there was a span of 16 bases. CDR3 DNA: TGTGCCAGTTCGGGACTGTCGTGGAAGCCCCAGCATTTT. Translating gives CASSGLSWKPQHF.

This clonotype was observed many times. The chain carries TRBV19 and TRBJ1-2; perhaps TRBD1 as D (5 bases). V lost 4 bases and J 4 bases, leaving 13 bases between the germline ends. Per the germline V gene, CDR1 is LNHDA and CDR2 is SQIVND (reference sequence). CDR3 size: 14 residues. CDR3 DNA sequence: TGTGCCAGTAGTAACTCCGGGACGAGCTATGGCTACACCTTC. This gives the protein CASSNSGTSYGYTF.